This TCR beta chain was profiled in a study of T-cell memory formation after mild COVID-19. Study-wide background: The two donors had largely donor-specific TCR clusters. Study outcomes and limitations: Contracting CD8+ clones were enriched in EMRA, CD4+ mainly in CM and EM.

To note about this clonotype: What it binds is unknown.

TCRdb re-called the 5' RACE reads with MiXCR, one entry per CDR3 protein. The table has hundreds of thousands of distinct CDR3 sequences, just over 20% seen once. The sequenced sample was PBMCs or a T cell subset sorted from them (not recorded which). This TCR was recovered from an adult woman who had mild COVID-19 (a few samples of this study predate the infection). Cell type and time point are not known.

CDR3 sequence: CSVTTGSNQPQHF. Written as DNA, the CDR3 is TGCAGCGTCACGACTGGCAGCAATCAGCCCCAGCATTTT. This sequence joins TRBV29-1 and TRBJ1-5; no clear D gene. Germline lookup yields CDR1 SQVTM and CDR2 ANQGSEA. CDR3 size: 13 residues. V was pared by 6 bases and J by 1 base, with 10 bases between. Based on the CDR3 plus reference TRBV29-1 and TRBJ1-5, the full variable domain is SAVISQKPSRDICQRGTSLTIQCQVDSQVTMMFWYRQQPGQSLTLIATANQGSEATYESGFVIDKFPISRPNLTFSTLTVSNMSPEDSSIYLCSVTTGSNQPQHFGDGTRLSIL.